This T cell receptor (beta chain) emerged from a study of blood T cell repertoires in COVID-19. Study at large: Spain, Italy and the United States supplied samples that represented acute and convalescent COVID-19.

V lost 8 bases, J lost 5 bases, and 18 bases lay in between. The CDR3 runs 14 residues. Germline values: CDR1 ENHRY, CDR2 SYGVKD. Produced via immunoSEQ multiplex PCR; TCRdb's table is partial and in-frame only. The sample has over 200,000 clones, around nine tenths seen once. Sequenced: peripheral blood. This chain joins TRBV10-3 and TRBJ1-2; D might be TRBD1 (5 bases). The clonotype originates from a woman younger than 30 who had recovered from COVID-19. As DNA, the CDR3 is TGTGCCATCTCTCCTGACAGTTCGCCTTATGGCTACACCTTC. Translation: CAISPDSSPYGYTF.